This T cell receptor (beta chain) was recovered during a study of immune cell composition in non-small cell lung cancer. Points from the study as a whole: In adenocarcinoma, maximal tumour-associated clone frequency tracked TIL tumour reactivity. Squamous lung tumours showed higher top 10 clone scores and clonality than adenocarcinomas.

Notes on this clone: Its target is not known.

Germline V gene sequence: CDR1 LNHNV, CDR2 YYDKDF (reference sequence). Trimming took 5 bases from V and 7 from J; bases not matched to a gene: 7. This CDR3 comprises 14 residues. Sequencing used immunoSEQ multiplex PCR; TCRdb keeps in-frame clones, though not all of them. The data show thousands of clones, around 76% seen once. This sequence originates from a human donor with non-small cell lung cancer. Sequencing was done on a sample of lung tumor tissue. The chain recombines TRBV15 with TRBJ2-1; 8 bases map to TRBD2. The CDR3 protein is CATSRAGGQNEQFF. The CDR3 DNA is TGTGCCACCAGCCGCGCGGGAGGTCAAAATGAGCAGTTCTTC.